Listed here are 30 T cell receptor beta chains from one sample, sequenced in a study of cytotoxic CD8 clonotypes in ibrutinib-treated CLL. Clones were sequenced by immunoSEQ multiplex PCR, and TCRdb holds only the in-frame ones, with some missing. This sample carries 40,000 or so clones, approximately 45% of them seen once, and the ten largest clones take approximately 17%. The material sequenced was PBMCs, taken before ibrutinib treatment. These receptors were taken from a human donor with chronic lymphocytic leukemia.

This chain links TRBV11-2 with TRBJ2-3; 10 positions agree with TRBD2. The CDR3 extends over 15 amino acids. With V trimmed by 5 bases and J by 3 bases, 5 bases remained unmatched. Germline V gene lookup returns CDR1 SGHAT and CDR2 FQNNGV. CDR3: CASSRTSGETDTQYF. CDR3 nucleotide sequence: TGTGCCAGCAGCCGTACTAGCGGGGAGACAGATACGCAGTATTTT.

As regards this clone: A much larger clone is a single base away; this may be a read error. The chain employs TRBV5-4 and TRBJ2-5; D is uncertain. Trimming cost V 3 bases and J 5 bases, with 5 bases left between them. Germline values: CDR1 SGHNT, CDR2 YYREEE (reference sequence). The CDR3 covers 11 residues. In DNA form, the CDR3 reads TGTGCCAGCAGCTCCCGGGAGACCCAGTACTTC. Residues: CASSSRETQYF. The entire variable domain, with the rest obtained from reference TRBV5-4 and TRBJ2-5, is as follows: ETGVTQSPTHLIKTRGQQVTLRCSSQSGHNTVSWYQQALGQGPQFIFQYYREEENGRGNFPPRFSGLQFPNYSSELNVNALELDDSALYLCASSSRETQYFGPGTRLLVL.

The CDR3, as DNA: TGCGCCAGCAGCCTCGGTGGGGGGACAAACTATGGCTACACCTTC. It specifies CASSLGGGTNYGYTF. This rearrangement joins TRBV5-1 to TRBJ1-2; tentatively, D is TRBD1 (6 bases). Per germline, CDR1 SGHRS and CDR2 YFSETQ. This CDR3 region has 15 residues. Deletions cut 4 bases from V and 2 bases from J, with 15 bases between.

The rearrangement joins TRBV11-2 to TRBJ2-5; 9 bases line up with TRBD1. V lost 6 bases, J lost 2 bases, and 7 bases stayed unmatched. The CDR3 extends over 15 amino acids. Per germline, CDR1 SGHAT and CDR2 FQNNGV. The CDR3 DNA reads TGTGCCAGCAGAGGCGGGACAGGGCGGCAAGAGACCCAGTACTTC. It encodes CASRGGTGRQETQYF.

This clone was picked up a small number of times. The chain recombines TRBV18 with TRBJ1-1; D is uncertain. V lost 3 bases, J lost 0 bases, and 8 bases lay in between. Germline CDR1 and CDR2: KGHSH and LQKENI. There are 14 residues in the CDR3. CDR3 loop: CASSPTALNTEAFF. CDR3 coding DNA: TGTGCCAGCTCACCTACAGCCCTGAACACTGAAGCTTTCTTT. Full variable domain (missing parts from reference TRBV18 and TRBJ1-1): NAGVMQNPRHLVRRRGQEARLRCSPMKGHSHVYWYRQLPEEGLKFMVYLQKENIIDESGMPKERFSAEFPKEGPSILRIQQVVRGDSAAYFCASSPTALNTEAFFGQGTRLTVV.

This clone came up a few times. The chain is built from TRBV11-3 and TRBJ2-3; TRBD1 agrees at 9 bases. The CDR3 sequence is 15 residues long. V lost 5 bases, J lost 3 bases, and 6 bases stayed unmatched. Germline-derived CDR1 and CDR2 are SGHNT and YENEEA. CDR3: CASSQGTGSTDTQYF. CDR3 in DNA: TGTGCCAGCAGCCAGGGGACAGGGAGTACAGATACGCAGTATTTT.

This clone has a handful of counts. The chain employs TRBV5-1 and TRBJ2-2; 12 nucleotides line up with TRBD2. Germline lookup yields CDR1 SGHRS and CDR2 YFSETQ. The CDR3 is made up of 17 amino acids. Trimming at V came to 4 bases and at J to 5 bases, leaving 9 bases not matched to a gene. The chain's CDR3 is CASSLLGTSGGTGELFF. The CDR3 nucleotides read TGCGCCAGCAGCCTGCTCGGTACTAGCGGGGGGACCGGGGAGCTGTTTTTT.

The chain couples TRBV11-2 to TRBJ2-7, with D possibly being TRBD1 (5 bases). CDR1 and CDR2 (germline): SGHAT, FQNNGV. The CDR3 is 16 amino acids. Trimming shortened V by 0 bases and J by 0 bases, and 12 bases separated the two germline ends. Here the CDR3 DNA reads TGTGCCAGCAGCTTAGATCGGGTACAGGTCTCCTACGAGCAGTACTTC. Its protein is CASSLDRVQVSYEQYF. Complete variable domain (other parts from reference TRBV11-2 and TRBJ2-7): EAGVAQSPRYKIIEKRQSVAFWCNPISGHATLYWYQQILGQGPKLLIQFQNNGVVDDSQLPKDRFSAERLKGVDSTLKIQPAKLEDSAVYLCASSLDRVQVSYEQYFGPGTRLTVT.

The V gene is TRBV28, the J gene TRBJ2-5, with a possible D match to TRBD1 (6 bases). From germline, CDR1 is MDHEN and CDR2 SYDVKM. The CDR3 is made up of 15 amino acids. Trimming left V 5 bases short and J 7 bases short, with 20 bases between. Here the CDR3 DNA reads TGTGCCAGCAGTAACAGGGACCGACTACAGGCGACCCAGTACTTC. Amino acids: CASSNRDRLQATQYF.

V gene TRBV18 combines with J gene TRBJ2-5, with D hard to call. Germline CDR1 reads KGHSH; CDR2 reads LQKENI. The CDR3 loop spans 14 amino acids. Trimming pared 0 bases from V and 4 bases from J, leaving 9 bases between. As DNA, the CDR3 is TGTGCCAGCTCACCACCTTTGGGCGGAGAGACCCAGTACTTC. It is translated as CASSPPLGGETQYF.

This clone turned up a few times. The rearrangement joins TRBV11-2 to TRBJ1-1; possibly TRBD1 for D (6 bases). Germline V gene data show CDR1 as SGHAT and CDR2 as FQNNGV. Deletions cut 6 bases from V and 5 bases from J, with 13 bases between. The CDR3 has 13 amino acids. CDR3 coding DNA: TGTGCCAGCAGTTATACAGGGTTAACTGAAGCTTTCTTT. It is translated as CASSYTGLTEAFF.

This clone was seen once. V usage is TRBV30 and J usage is TRBJ2-6; unclear D gene. Trimming took off 3 bases at V and 4 bases at J, with 4 bases between the two ends. The germline gives CDR1 GTSNPN, CDR2 SVGIG (reference sequence). The CDR3 totals 12 residues. In DNA form, the CDR3 reads TGTGCCTGGAGGTCCGGGGCCAACGTCCTGACTTTC. Its translation: CAWRSGANVLTF.

This clone was seen a few times. V gene TRBV12-5 combines with J gene TRBJ1-1; D ambiguous. Germline V gene lookup returns CDR1 LGHNT and CDR2 FRNRAP. The CDR3 is 12 amino acids. V shed 6 bases and J shed 6 bases, with 11 bases lying between them. The CDR3 sequence: CASGLHKAEAFF. CDR3 coding DNA: TGTGCTAGTGGGCTACACAAGGCTGAAGCTTTCTTT. Drawing the rest from reference TRBV12-5 and TRBJ1-1, the complete variable domain is DARVTQTPRHKVTEMGQEVTMRCQPILGHNTVFWYRQTMMQGLELLAYFRNRAPLDDSGMPKDRFSAEMPDATLATLKIQPSEPRDSAVYFCASGLHKAEAFFGQGTRLTVV.

The rearrangement links TRBV7-2 to TRBJ2-5, with D possibly TRBD2 on 6 matching bases. Germline CDR1 is SGHTA and CDR2 is FQGNSA. The length of the CDR3 is 15 residues. Trimming took off 8 bases at V and 3 bases at J, with 19 bases between the two ends. Written as DNA, the CDR3 is TGTGCCAGCGGGGGAGGTCGATTGTTGGAAGAGACCCAGTACTTC. It yields the protein CASGGGRLLEETQYF.

The chain couples TRBV18 to TRBJ2-7, with 10 positions matching TRBD1. This CDR3 contains 15 residues. Germline-derived CDR1 and CDR2 are KGHSH and LQKENI. V shed 5 bases and J 1 base; nucleotides not matched to a gene: 5. The CDR3, as DNA: TGTGCCAGCTCAAGGACAGGGGGTGATTCCTACGAGCAGTACTTC. Amino acids: CASSRTGGDSYEQYF.

The V gene is TRBV10-3, the J gene TRBJ1-2, with TRBD1 matching over 7 bases. The CDR3 runs to 12 residues. With V trimmed by 11 bases and J by 5 bases, 8 bases remained unmatched. Germline V gene data show CDR1 as ENHRY and CDR2 as SYGVKD. CDR3 sequence reads: CAAGRGGYGYTF. Here the CDR3 DNA reads TGTGCCGCAGGCAGGGGGGGGTATGGCTACACCTTC.

The rearrangement joins TRBV7-9 to TRBJ2-3; D is ambiguous. Trimming pared 10 bases from V and 2 bases from J, leaving 16 bases between. This CDR3 region has 14 residues. Germline V gene sequence: CDR1 SEHNR, CDR2 FQNEAQ (reference sequence). The CDR3 coding sequence is TGTGCCACCGCACTCGGCAGAAACACAGATACGCAGTATTTT. Encoded protein: CATALGRNTDTQYF.

This chain links TRBV19 with TRBJ1-2; D perhaps matches TRBD1 (5 bases). Germline loops: CDR1 LNHDA, CDR2 SQIVND (reference sequence). The CDR3 is 13 residues long. V shed 11 bases and J shed 3 bases, with 16 bases lying between them. Written as DNA, the CDR3 is TGTGCCGCGTCGGGGCGATCAGACTATGGCTACACCTTC. It codes for CAASGRSDYGYTF.

The rearrangement joins TRBV6-6 to TRBJ1-5; TRBD1 matches 7 bases. The germline gives CDR1 MNHNY, CDR2 SVGAGI (reference sequence). V lost 2 bases, J lost 5 bases, and 6 bases stayed unmatched. The length of the CDR3 is 15 residues. CDR3 sequence reads: CASSYLQGRDQPQHF. As DNA, the CDR3 is TGTGCCAGCAGTTACCTACAGGGGAGGGATCAGCCCCAGCATTTT.

This clone has a handful of counts. This chain joins TRBV4-1 and TRBJ1-3; D is undetermined. Germline assignment: CDR1 MGHRA and CDR2 YSYEKL. There are 21 residues in the CDR3. V shed 9 bases and J shed 0 bases, with 33 bases lying between them. The CDR3: CASQRVTNRVGYPSSGNTIYF. The DNA for the CDR3 is TGCGCCAGTCAGAGGGTCACGAACAGAGTTGGGTACCCTAGCTCTGGAAACACCATATATTTT.

The chain has TRBV5-1 and TRBJ2-5; possibly TRBD1 for D (6 bases). The CDR3 consists of 14 residues. Germline loops: CDR1 SGHRS, CDR2 YFSETQ. V gave up 6 bases and J gave up 5 bases, with 17 bases separating them. The CDR3 DNA reads TGCGCCAGCACCTCGACAGGCCAAGGGGAGACCCAGTACTTC. This sequence encodes CASTSTGQGETQYF.

V gene TRBV5-5 combines with J gene TRBJ1-2; D might be TRBD1 (5 bases). This CDR3 region has 14 residues. V was clipped by 0 bases and J by 6 bases, with 12 bases between them. Germline V lookup: CDR1 SGHKS, CDR2 YYEKEE (reference sequence). In nucleotides, the CDR3 is TGTGCCAGCAGCTTGGTGACAGATTCGCATGGCTACACCTTC. Encoded protein: CASSLVTDSHGYTF.

The chain employs TRBV10-3 and TRBJ2-3; maybe TRBD1 (5 bases). The CDR3 consists of 13 residues. V was shortened by 5 bases and J by 2 bases, with 8 bases between the two germline ends. Germline lookup yields CDR1 ENHRY and CDR2 SYGVKD. The DNA of the CDR3 is TGTGCCATCAGTAGGGGCACCACAGATACGCAGTATTTT. Translation: CAISRGTTDTQYF.

V usage is TRBV6-8 and J usage is TRBJ1-1; TRBD1 aligns across 10 bases. The CDR3 covers 16 residues. CDR1 is MNHGY, CDR2 SAAAGT, per germline. With V trimmed by 6 bases and J by 3 bases, 10 bases remained unmatched. CDR3 coding DNA: TGTGCCAGCAGCCCGGGACAGGGGAGAAAGGACACTGAAGCTTTCTTT. Translated, it gives CASSPGQGRKDTEAFF.

The CDR3 DNA sequence: TGTGCCAGCAGCTCGAGGACAGGGTATAACACTGAAGCTTTCTTT. Translated: CASSSRTGYNTEAFF. This chain uses TRBV9 with TRBJ1-1; 8 bases agree with TRBD1. This CDR3 has 15 residues. V was clipped by 4 bases and J by 2 bases; unmatched bases: 7. Germline values: CDR1 SGDLS, CDR2 YYNGEE.

This clone is classed as medium-sized. The CDR3 reads CASSLEAQGGNTEAFF. The CDR3 region has the DNA TGTGCCAGCAGCTTGGAGGCACAGGGTGGGAACACTGAAGCTTTCTTT. The rearrangement joins TRBV5-6 to TRBJ1-1; perhaps TRBD1 as D (6 bases). The ends were cut back, 0 bases at V and 1 base at J, with 13 bases in the middle. This CDR3 is built from 16 residues. Germline CDR1 reads SGHDT; CDR2 reads YYEEEE.

This clone was seen more than once but under ten times. The gene calls are TRBV6-5 and TRBJ1-1, with a tentative D call TRBD1 (5 bases). V was pared by 2 bases and J by 4 bases, with 17 bases between. The CDR3 is made up of 16 amino acids. CDR1 is MNHEY, CDR2 SVGAGI, per germline. CDR3 in amino acids: CASSYEGWGSGTEAFF. CDR3 nucleotide sequence: TGTGCCAGCAGTTACGAAGGTTGGGGGTCCGGCACTGAAGCTTTCTTT.

In its sample, this clone is medium-sized. This chain uses TRBV9 with TRBJ2-7; D assignment may be TRBD1 or TRBD2 (5 bases each). Germline CDR1 reads SGDLS; CDR2 reads YYNGEE. The CDR3 has 15 residues. V lost 4 bases and J 2 bases, leaving 16 bases between the germline ends. The CDR3: CASSPPGPGPYEQYF. The CDR3 DNA follows: TGTGCCAGCAGCCCCCCGGGGCCGGGGCCCTACGAGCAGTACTTC.

The chain carries TRBV4-1 and TRBJ1-6, with a weak D call TRBD1 (6 bases). Trimming left V 1 base short and J 2 bases short, with 18 bases between. The CDR3 totals 19 residues. CDR1 and CDR2 from the germline V gene are MGHRA and YSYEKL. As DNA, the CDR3 is TGCGCCAGCAGCCAAGTCCCCACAGGGATGTACACCTATAATTCACCCCTCCACTTT. As protein: CASSQVPTGMYTYNSPLHF.

The chain links TRBV6-6 to TRBJ2-1, with D tentatively TRBD1 (6 bases). This CDR3 has 16 residues. The V end was cut by 0 bases, the J end by 4 bases, with 13 bases between. The germline V gene has CDR1 MNHNY and CDR2 SVGAGI (reference sequence). DNA for the CDR3: TGTGCCAGCAGTTACTCAGCAGGGGCCCAATACAATGAGCAGTTCTTC. It translates to CASSYSAGAQYNEQFF.